Following are 17 T cell receptor beta chains from one sample sequenced in a study of beta chain features in type 1 diabetes. Reverse transcription of all isolated RNA meant that expressed TCRB transcripts were sequenced. TCRdb keeps only in-frame clones here, not all; method: immunoSEQ multiplex PCR. The sample records about 740,000 clones, 13% being singletons. Study outcomes and limitations: Researchers report that Type 1 diabetes patients had moderately but significantly shorter TCRB CDR3s across all four CD4+ subsets.

The antigens for these receptors are not known. The material sequenced was naive CD4+ T cells from blood. Receptors originate from a man aged 18 to 35 with type 1 diabetes.

The V and J genes are TRBV5-1 and TRBJ2-7, with TRBD1 matching over 7 bases. There are 11 residues in the CDR3. Germline loops: CDR1 SGHRS, CDR2 YFSETQ. V lost 5 bases and J lost 12; bases outside the gene matches: 8. The CDR3 DNA reads TGCGCCAGCAGATGGGACAGTTCGTGGTACTTC. Its protein is CASRWDSSWYF.

This chain uses TRBV27 with TRBJ1-1; D unresolved. The germline V gene has CDR1 MNHEY and CDR2 SMNVEV (reference sequence). V was clipped by 0 bases and J by 0 bases, with 8 bases between them. The CDR3 runs to 15 residues. CDR3 coding DNA: TGTGCCAGCAGTTTATCGACGGGTATGAACACTGAAGCTTTCTTT. Amino acid sequence: CASSLSTGMNTEAFF.

This clone was counted a few times. V and J are TRBV27 and TRBJ1-5; D is undetermined. The CDR3 runs to 13 residues. V shed 2 bases and J shed 7 bases, with 9 bases lying between them. Germline V gene lookup returns CDR1 MNHEY and CDR2 SMNVEV (reference sequence). CDR3 amino acids: CASSLEPGQPQHF. DNA of the CDR3: TGTGCCAGCAGTTTAGAGCCCGGACAGCCCCAGCATTTT.

This clone was recorded a few times. The rearrangement joins TRBV19 to TRBJ2-5; D is undetermined. Per germline, CDR1 LNHDA and CDR2 SQIVND (reference sequence). The CDR3 contains 11 residues. Trimming cost V 4 bases and J 0 bases, with 0 bases left between them. CDR3 DNA: TGTGCCAGTAGTAACCAAGAGACCCAGTACTTC. It encodes CASSNQETQYF.

The chain is built from TRBV6-5 and TRBJ2-1, with 8 bases fitting TRBD2. The CDR3 sequence is 16 residues long. Germline CDR1 reads MNHEY; CDR2 reads SVGAGI. J gave up 8 bases and V 2 bases, and 11 bases lay outside the gene matches. DNA of the CDR3: TGTGCCAGCAGTTACGGGTGGGCTAGCGGGTCACATGAGCAGTTCTTC. Translation gives CASSYGWASGSHEQFF.

This clone turned up a few times. The gene calls are TRBV4-2 and TRBJ2-7, with unresolved D. Looked up from germline, CDR1 is LGHNA and CDR2 is YNFKEQ. The CDR3 consists of 15 residues. Trimming stripped 3 bases from V and 1 base from J, with 13 bases between. CDR3 residues: CASSQISPGSYEQYF. As DNA, the CDR3 is TGTGCCAGCAGCCAGATCTCGCCAGGATCCTACGAGCAGTACTTC.

J is TRBJ1-6 and V is TRBV4-2; possibly TRBD1 for D (5 bases). Trimming removed 0 bases at V and 5 bases at J, with 14 bases between. The germline V gene encodes CDR1 LGHNA and CDR2 YNFKEQ. The CDR3 spans 17 residues. CDR3 in DNA: TGTGCCAGCAGCCAAGAGCGTCTGGCAGGGAATAATTCACCCCTCCACTTT. As protein: CASSQERLAGNNSPLHF.

V usage is TRBV5-1 and J usage is TRBJ2-7; the match to TRBD2 covers 14 bases. CDR1 is SGHRS, CDR2 YFSETQ, per germline. V was clipped by 2 bases and J by 7 bases; unmatched bases: 14. The CDR3 length is 18 residues. The CDR3: CASSLDLGLAGDAREQYF. The CDR3 DNA reads TGCGCCAGCAGCTTAGACCTGGGACTAGCGGGGGACGCGCGGGAGCAGTACTTC. The whole variable domain, filled in from reference TRBV5-1 and TRBJ2-7, reads KAGVTQTPRYLIKTRGQQVTLSCSPISGHRSVSWYQQTPGQGLQFLFEYFSETQRNKGNFPGRFSGRQFSNSRSEMNVSTLELGDSALYLCASSLDLGLAGDAREQYFGPGTRLTVT.

Only a few counts were recorded for this clone. V gene TRBV7-2 combines with J gene TRBJ2-3; D is unclear. Germline loops: CDR1 SGHTA, CDR2 FQGNSA. Trimming took 3 bases from V and 4 from J, leaving 14 bases between them. This CDR3 region has 15 residues. CDR3 DNA: TGTGCCAGCAGCTTCGCGGCTCTAAGCGCAGATACGCAGTATTTT. Protein product: CASSFAALSADTQYF. Full variable domain (missing parts from reference TRBV7-2 and TRBJ2-3): GAGVSQSPSNKVTEKGKDVELRCDPISGHTALYWYRQSLGQGLEFLIYFQGNSAPDKSGLPSDRFSAERTGGSVSTLTIQRTQQEDSAVYLCASSFAALSADTQYFGPGTRLTVL.

This chain connects TRBV7-9 to TRBJ1-2; D is undetermined. Trimming stripped 5 bases from V and 6 bases from J, with 16 bases between. The CDR3 is 14 amino acids. Germline-derived CDR1 and CDR2 are SEHNR and FQNEAQ (reference sequence). Written as DNA, the CDR3 is TGTGCCAGCAGCCAAAAGGGATCGGAGCATGGCTACACCTTC. Translation: CASSQKGSEHGYTF.

This clone was counted a few times. The rearrangement joins TRBV10-3 to TRBJ2-1, with D unresolved. The CDR3 sequence is 14 residues long. The V and J ends lost 6 bases and 0 bases respectively, with 9 bases between them. The germline gives CDR1 ENHRY, CDR2 SYGVKD. The chain's CDR3 is CAISGENSYNEQFF. The CDR3 DNA is TGTGCCATCAGCGGCGAAAACTCCTACAATGAGCAGTTCTTC.

There are a few counts of this clone. V usage is TRBV14 and J usage is TRBJ1-1; D is unclear. CDR1 SGHDN and CDR2 FVKESK come from the germline V gene. The V and J ends lost 3 bases and 6 bases respectively, with 17 bases between them. This CDR3 contains 15 residues. The CDR3 is CASSQLGTPYAEAFF. The CDR3 nucleotides are TGTGCCAGCAGCCAGCTAGGAACCCCCTACGCTGAAGCTTTCTTT.

The rearrangement links TRBV11-2 to TRBJ2-5, with D perhaps matching TRBD1 or TRBD2 (5 bases each). CDR1 and CDR2 from the germline V gene are SGHAT and FQNNGV. CDR3 length: 15 residues. Trimming took off 5 bases at V and 5 bases at J, with 18 bases between the two ends. CDR3 loop: CASSPTGTTGETQYF. The CDR3 DNA reads as TGTGCCAGCAGCCCGACTGGGACGACGGGGGAGACCCAGTACTTC.

The rearrangement links TRBV2 to TRBJ1-2; D call uncertain. Trimming took 7 bases from V and 4 from J, leaving 10 bases between them. The germline V gene has CDR1 SNHLY and CDR2 FYNNEI. This CDR3 is built from 12 residues. This chain's CDR3 is CASTGRFYGYTF. In DNA form, the CDR3 reads TGTGCCAGCACCGGCCGATTCTATGGCTACACCTTC.

The chain is built from TRBV4-1 and TRBJ1-1; D call uncertain. CDR1 and CDR2 from the germline V gene are MGHRA and YSYEKL. The CDR3 is 15 residues long. With 5 bases removed from V and 1 base from J, the gap between germline ends came to 14 bases. This chain's CDR3 is CASSIEQLSNTEAFF. In DNA, the CDR3 is TGCGCCAGCAGCATAGAACAGCTCTCGAACACTGAAGCTTTCTTT.

This clone showed up just a few times. V usage is TRBV4-1 and J usage is TRBJ2-3; possibly TRBD2 for D (6 bases). Germline values: CDR1 MGHRA, CDR2 YSYEKL. The CDR3 sequence is 16 residues long. V was shortened by 2 bases and J by 6 bases, with 18 bases between the two germline ends. DNA of the CDR3: TGCGCCAGCAGCCAAAGGGCGGTAGCGGATGGGGATACGCAGTATTTT. Its translation is CASSQRAVADGDTQYF.

A word on this clone: The sample has other DNA sequences that encode this CDR3 too. For the CDR3, the DNA is TGCGCCAGCAGCCAAGATCTGAGCAATCAGCCCCAGCATTTT. Translated: CASSQDLSNQPQHF. The chain is built from TRBV4-1 and TRBJ1-5; no clear D gene. CDR3 length equals 14 residues. CDR1 is MGHRA and CDR2 is YSYEKL in the germline V gene. Trimming stripped 0 bases from V and 1 base from J, with 4 bases between.